These 18 T cell receptor beta chains share one sample of origin, sequenced in a study of PD-1 blockade in classical Hodgkin lymphoma. Sample time point: cycle 4 day 1 (C4D1), after about 6 weeks of nivolumab. Autologous stem cell transplantation was followed by relapse in every patient, and brentuximab vedotin exposure varied. Produced via immunoSEQ multiplex PCR; TCRdb's table is partial and in-frame only. The sample records some 86,000 clones, 90% being singletons. The starting material was peripheral blood mononuclear cells (PBMCs), obtained before the fourth cycle of nivolumab. These receptors were taken from a human donor with classical Hodgkin lymphoma.

This rearrangement joins TRBV10-2 to TRBJ1-5, with 10 bases that match TRBD1. The germline V gene has CDR1 WSHSY and CDR2 SAAADI. This CDR3 comprises 15 residues. The V gene end was trimmed by 4 bases and the J gene end by 6 bases; junction bases not matched to a gene: 6. The CDR3 DNA reads as TGCGCCAGCAGTGCGACAGGGGGCGCAGGTCAGCCCCAGCATTTT. This sequence encodes CASSATGGAGQPQHF.

This sequence joins TRBV5-1 and TRBJ1-2; 9 nucleotides agree with TRBD1. The germline V gene has CDR1 SGHRS and CDR2 YFSETQ. The length of the CDR3 is 14 residues. After removal of 4 bases from V and 10 bases from J, the junction contained 11 bases not matched to a gene. CDR3 protein: CASSQHRGPGVYTF. The CDR3 nucleotides read TGCGCCAGCAGCCAGCACAGGGGGCCCGGAGTCTACACCTTC.

This clone was detected once. The V and J genes are TRBV7-9 and TRBJ2-1; tentatively, D is TRBD1 (5 bases). Per germline, CDR1 SEHNR and CDR2 FQNEAQ (reference sequence). V shed 1 base and J shed 6 bases, with 13 bases lying between them. This CDR3 spans 15 amino acids. CDR3 residues: CASSLVIGDRNEQFF. In DNA form, the CDR3 reads TGTGCCAGCAGCTTAGTAATAGGGGATCGCAATGAGCAGTTCTTC.

This rearrangement joins TRBV11-3 to TRBJ1-1; the match to TRBD1 covers 7 bases. Germline CDR1 is SGHNT and CDR2 is YENEEA. Trimming removed 3 bases from V and 0 bases from J; junction bases left unmatched: 7. CDR3 length equals 16 residues. CDR3 region: CASSFTGTDMNTEAFF. The CDR3, as DNA: TGTGCCAGCAGCTTTACCGGGACAGACATGAACACTGAAGCTTTCTTT.

The chain carries TRBV7-3 and TRBJ2-1, with 8 bases fitting TRBD2. Germline values: CDR1 SGHTA, CDR2 FQGTGA. This CDR3 is built from 15 residues. V trimming: 4 bases; J trimming: 4 bases; junction bases outside the gene matches: 6. The CDR3 spells CASSYGASGYNEQFF. CDR3 DNA sequence: TGTGCCAGCAGCTACGGGGCTAGCGGGTACAATGAGCAGTTCTTC.

The chain couples TRBV10-3 to TRBJ1-1; 7 nucleotides agree with TRBD1. Germline trimming cut 4 bases from V and 3 bases from J; bases unmatched to any gene: 2. This CDR3 is 13 amino acids long. From germline, CDR1 is ENHRY and CDR2 SYGVKD. The DNA for the CDR3 is TGTGCCATCAGTGGGCAGGGGGACACTGAAGCTTTCTTT. It codes for CAISGQGDTEAFF.

V is TRBV5-1 and J is TRBJ2-1; no definite D call. The CDR3 sequence is 15 residues long. Trimming stripped 0 bases from V and 0 bases from J, with 7 bases between. Per the germline V gene, CDR1 is SGHRS and CDR2 is YFSETQ. For the CDR3, the DNA is TGCGCCAGCAGCTTGGGGGTGAGCTCCTACAATGAGCAGTTCTTC. The encoded protein is CASSLGVSSYNEQFF.

The gene calls are TRBV10-1 and TRBJ1-2; 7 nucleotides agree with TRBD1. V lost 3 bases, J lost 7 bases, and 14 bases stayed unmatched. CDR1 and CDR2 (germline): WNHNN, SYGVQD (reference sequence). The CDR3 contains 16 residues. CDR3 bases: TGCGCCAGCAGTGACCGAGCTTCGACAGGGTGGGGTGGCTACACCTTC. Amino acid sequence: CASSDRASTGWGGYTF.

The chain employs TRBV19 and TRBJ2-4; 7 bases are a match to TRBD2. The CDR3 is 15 amino acids. The V gene's germline CDR1 is LNHDA and CDR2 SQIVND (reference sequence). Unmatched junction bases numbered 7, after V lost 6 bases and J lost 2 bases. CDR3 nucleotides: TGTGCCAGTAGGGGCGCGGGGGAGTCCAAAAACATTCAGTACTTC. Residues: CASRGAGESKNIQYF.

V usage is TRBV11-2 and J usage is TRBJ1-2; the D is unclear. This CDR3 spans 17 amino acids. Looked up from germline, CDR1 is SGHAT and CDR2 is FQNNGV. V dropped 8 bases and J dropped 0 bases, with 22 bases sitting between them. CDR3: CASDGAGSDITNYGYTF. DNA of the CDR3: TGTGCCAGCGATGGAGCTGGCAGCGATATAACTAACTATGGCTACACCTTC. The whole variable domain, filled in from reference TRBV11-2 and TRBJ1-2, reads EAGVAQSPRYKIIEKRQSVAFWCNPISGHATLYWYQQILGQGPKLLIQFQNNGVVDDSQLPKDRFSAERLKGVDSTLKIQPAKLEDSAVYLCASDGAGSDITNYGYTFGSGTRLTVV.

DNA of the CDR3: TGTGCCAGCAGCTTGGTAACTAATGAAAAACTGTTTTTT. Its translation is CASSLVTNEKLFF. The rearrangement links TRBV7-6 to TRBJ1-4, with D unresolved. The V gene lost 3 bases and the J gene lost 1 base, with 3 bases spanning the gap. The V gene's germline CDR1 is SGHVS and CDR2 FNYEAQ. The CDR3 is made up of 13 amino acids.

V and J are TRBV10-2 and TRBJ2-3; 12 bases align to TRBD2. The CDR3 has 15 residues. J gave up 4 bases and V 4 bases, and 3 bases lay outside the gene matches. CDR1 is WSHSY, CDR2 SAAADI, per germline. The CDR3 is CASSGTSGVSDTQYF. In DNA, the CDR3 is TGCGCCAGCAGTGGGACTAGCGGGGTGTCAGATACGCAGTATTTT.

The chain is built from TRBV20-1 and TRBJ1-2; tentative D call: TRBD1 (6 bases). The CDR3 is made up of 11 amino acids. V was shortened by 6 bases and J by 14 bases, with 19 bases between the two germline ends. Germline values: CDR1 DFQATT, CDR2 SNEGSKA (reference sequence). CDR3: CSAKNNPGTTF. The CDR3 DNA reads TGCAGTGCCAAAAACAACCCCGGGACAACCTTC.

CDR3 coding DNA: TGCGCCAGCAGCCAAGATTGGATCCCAGGCACTGAAGCTTTCTTT. It encodes CASSQDWIPGTEAFF. V and J are TRBV4-3 and TRBJ1-1; D is undetermined. The V gene lost 0 bases and the J gene lost 4 bases, with 12 bases spanning the gap. Germline values: CDR1 LGHNA, CDR2 YSLEER. The CDR3 has 15 residues.

V gene TRBV7-9 combines with J gene TRBJ2-1; 8 nucleotides agree with TRBD2. Per germline, CDR1 SEHNR and CDR2 FQNEAQ (reference sequence). V shed 2 bases, J shed 5 bases, and the junction held 5 bases outside the gene matches. The CDR3 spans 15 residues. CDR3 sequence (DNA): TGTGCCAGCAGCTTACTCAGCGGGGGTCACAATGAGCAGTTCTTC. Its translation is CASSLLSGGHNEQFF.

The chain has TRBV5-1 and TRBJ2-6; 9 nucleotides line up with TRBD1. CDR3 length: 17 residues. J gave up 2 bases and V 0 bases, and 3 bases lay outside the gene matches. Looked up from germline, CDR1 is SGHRS and CDR2 is YFSETQ. The CDR3 loop reads CASSLVQGAAGANVLTF. CDR3 in DNA: TGCGCCAGCAGCTTGGTACAGGGGGCGGCTGGGGCCAACGTCCTGACTTTC.

V and J are TRBV7-3 and TRBJ2-5; a weak D match, TRBD2 (5 bases). Between the trimmed V and J ends, which lost 3 bases and 2 bases, there was a span of 7 bases. Germline lookup yields CDR1 SGHTA and CDR2 FQGTGA. The CDR3 length is 13 residues. CDR3 region: CASSFRLQETQYF. DNA for the CDR3: TGTGCCAGCAGCTTCCGACTACAAGAGACCCAGTACTTC. The full variable domain, its missing parts supplied by reference TRBV7-3 and TRBJ2-5, is GAGVSQTPSNKVTEKGKYVELRCDPISGHTALYWYRQSLGQGPEFLIYFQGTGAADDSGLPNDRFFAVRPEGSVSTLKIQRTERGDSAVYLCASSFRLQETQYFGPGTRLLVL.

The CDR3, as DNA: TGTGCCAGCAGCCTAGCGGGGCAGAGCTCCTACAATGAGCAGTTCTTC. Its translation: CASSLAGQSSYNEQFF. This chain uses TRBV6-6 with TRBJ2-1; TRBD2 agrees at 9 bases. In germline, CDR1 is MNHNY, CDR2 SVGAGI (reference sequence). J gave up 0 bases and V 6 bases, and 6 bases lay outside the gene matches. The CDR3 has 16 residues.